The 15 T cell receptor beta chains in this list originate from one sample, sequenced in a study of blood T cells in healthy people across ages. Sample-barcoded 5' priming and a J-beta primer mix drove a second PCR of about 6 to 12 cycles. Each CDR3 protein is one row after TCRdb ran MiXCR on the 5' RACE reads. The table has about 1.1 million distinct CDR3 sequences, around two fifths seen once. The sequencing sample was made of blood. These receptors all come from a man aged 18 to 29 in good health.

The genes are TRBV12-3 or TRBV12-4 and TRBJ1-2; D is unresolved. V gave up 3 bases and J gave up 5 bases, with 10 bases separating them. The CDR3 sequence is 13 residues long. The CDR3 sequence: CASSLTTEYGYTF. CDR3 nucleotide sequence: TGTGCCAGCAGTTTGACCACGGAATATGGCTACACCTTC.

This clonotype occurred a few times. This chain joins TRBV28 and TRBJ2-1; a possible D gene is TRBD1 (5 bases). The V end was cut by 6 bases, the J end by 0 bases, with 12 bases between. The CDR3 spans 15 residues. Germline V gives CDR1 MDHEN, CDR2 SYDVKM. Here the CDR3 reads CASRRGSSSYNEQFF. For the CDR3, the DNA is TGTGCCAGCAGAAGGGGCTCGAGCTCCTACAATGAGCAGTTCTTC.

This chain joins TRBV25-1 and TRBJ1-1; D is undetermined. V was shortened by 6 bases and J by 1 base, with 12 bases between the two germline ends. Germline V gene sequence: CDR1 MGHDK, CDR2 SYGVNS. This CDR3 has 14 amino acids. The CDR3 here is CASSSGIENTEAFF. Here the CDR3 DNA reads TGTGCCAGCAGCTCCGGGATAGAGAACACTGAAGCTTTCTTT.

The chain uses TRBV6-5 and TRBJ1-2, with D possibly matching TRBD1 (6 bases). The V end lost 5 bases, the J end lost 4 bases, and 17 bases lay between the germline ends. Germline V gives CDR1 MNHEY, CDR2 SVGAGI. The CDR3 runs to 15 residues. Written as DNA, the CDR3 is TGTGCCAGCAGTCGAATCGGACAGACTCTCTATGGCTACACCTTC. Protein sequence: CASSRIGQTLYGYTF.

For this clonotype: The junction and the germline gene differ at one end; a read error may be behind it. This sequence joins TRBV5-1 and TRBJ2-1; possible D gene TRBD2, 6 bases. CDR3 size: 14 residues. The germline V gene encodes CDR1 SGHRS and CDR2 YFSETQ. The CDR3 region has the DNA TGCGCCCGCAGCTCTACCGGGACTCTTAATGAGCAGTTCTTC. Its translation: CARSSTGTLNEQFF.

This clonotype showed up just a few times. V and J are TRBV10-3 and TRBJ2-2; D not certain. Germline CDR1 is ENHRY and CDR2 is SYGVKD. CDR3 length: 14 amino acids. The V gene lost 3 bases and the J gene lost 2 bases, with 7 bases spanning the gap. CDR3 nucleotides: TGTGCCATCAGTGACCAATTAAACACCGGGGAGCTGTTTTTT. Its translation: CAISDQLNTGELFF.

The chain is built from TRBV12-3 or TRBV12-4 and TRBJ2-1; D unresolved. The CDR3 is 12 residues long. Trimming took off 4 bases at V and 10 bases at J, with 11 bases between the two ends. The CDR3 DNA reads TGTGCCAGCAGTTGGGCCACCAAGGAGCAGTTCTTC. It translates to CASSWATKEQFF.

V and J are TRBV18 and TRBJ2-1; 7 bases map to TRBD1. Germline V gives CDR1 KGHSH, CDR2 LQKENI. The CDR3 spans 17 residues. Germline trimming cut 1 base from V and 0 bases from J; bases unmatched to any gene: 6. CDR3 amino acids: CASSPLTGASSYNEQFF. The CDR3 coding sequence is TGTGCCAGCTCACCACTCACAGGGGCAAGCTCCTACAATGAGCAGTTCTTC.

This clonotype was seen a few times. This sequence joins TRBV5-6 and TRBJ2-1; D ambiguous. This CDR3 has 14 amino acids. The ends were cut back, 0 bases at V and 6 bases at J, with 10 bases in the middle. Germline V CDR1 and CDR2: SGHDT, YYEEEE. The CDR3 coding sequence is TGTGCCAGCAGCTTGGGGTCTCGCTTCAATGAGCAGTTCTTC. As protein: CASSLGSRFNEQFF.

The chain combines TRBV12-3 or TRBV12-4 with TRBJ1-1; weak D call: TRBD1 (5 bases). Trimming took off 5 bases at V and 0 bases at J, with 13 bases between the two ends. The CDR3 is 15 residues long. The CDR3 is CASSDHRGVNTEAFF. CDR3 bases: TGTGCCAGCAGTGACCATCGGGGGGTGAACACTGAAGCTTTCTTT.

The chain couples TRBV5-1 to TRBJ2-3; D may be TRBD2 (6 bases). With 2 bases removed from V and 1 base from J, the gap between germline ends came to 11 bases. The CDR3 is made up of 15 amino acids. Germline CDR1 SGHRS, CDR2 YFSETQ. The CDR3 region has the DNA TGCGCCAGCAGCTTATGGGGGGAAGGCACAGATACGCAGTATTTT. Its translation is CASSLWGEGTDTQYF.

This clonotype appeared a few times. V gene TRBV5-6 combines with J gene TRBJ2-5, with 8 bases that match TRBD1. The CDR3 extends over 13 amino acids. Germline V lookup: CDR1 SGHDT, CDR2 YYEEEE. J gave up 6 bases and V 5 bases, and 6 bases lay outside the gene matches. The CDR3 coding sequence is TGTGCCAGCAGAAAAGGACAGGGCCAGACCCAGTACTTC. Its translation is CASRKGQGQTQYF.

This clonotype was counted between two and nine times. The CDR3 nucleotides read TGTGCCAGCAATATGGGACGGTTGAATGAGCAGTTCTTC. Encoded protein: CASNMGRLNEQFF. The chain combines TRBV12-3 or TRBV12-4 with TRBJ2-1; D tentatively reads TRBD1 or TRBD2 (5 bases each). This CDR3 is built from 13 residues. V lost 7 bases and J 7 bases, leaving 14 bases between the germline ends.

This clonotype was detected ten times or more. This rearrangement joins TRBV27 to TRBJ2-7, with 7 bases matching TRBD2. The J segment lost 0 bases and the V segment lost 3 bases, leaving 5 bases of the junction unmatched. The CDR3 length is 15 residues. From germline, CDR1 is MNHEY and CDR2 SMNVEV (reference sequence). CDR3 residues: CASSLGGGDSYEQYF. For the CDR3, the DNA is TGTGCCAGCAGTTTGGGCGGGGGAGACTCCTACGAGCAGTACTTC.

The sample holds a few counts of this clonotype. The rearrangement uses TRBV4-1 and TRBJ1-4; D not certain. The CDR3 spans 17 residues. Trimming removed 3 bases at V and 8 bases at J, with 22 bases between. Looked up from germline, CDR1 is MGHRA and CDR2 is YSYEKL. CDR3 loop: CASSHPSGRGVGEKLFF. Written as DNA, the CDR3 is TGCGCCAGCAGCCACCCCTCCGGGCGTGGGGTAGGGGAAAAACTGTTTTTT.